This T cell receptor beta chain comes out of a study of molecular identifiers for immune sequencing clone quantification. Whole-study findings and limits: Jurkat TCR RNA from one cell was spiked into about a million naive cells, and it was reportedly detectable there.

Remarks on this clonotype: What it recognizes is unknown.

TCRdb reprocessed the PCR reads with MiXCR, giving one entry per CDR3 protein. The sample records around 300,000 distinct CDR3 sequences, about 23% being singletons. The J segment lost 6 bases and the V segment lost 7 bases, leaving 10 bases of the junction unmatched. This CDR3 spans 14 amino acids. Specimen: naive CD8+ T cells from blood, with Jurkat cell RNA spiked in. Specified subset: FACS-sorted CD8+CD4-CCR7+CD45RA+ naive T cells. This sequence was found in a human donor in good health. Some libraries in this study had Jurkat cell RNA spiked in. The chain recombines TRBV12-3 or TRBV12-4 with TRBJ2-5; 8 bases are a match to TRBD2. The CDR3 sequence is CASTRMSGSQTQYF. CDR3 in DNA: TGTGCCAGCACCCGGATGAGCGGGAGTCAGACCCAGTACTTC.